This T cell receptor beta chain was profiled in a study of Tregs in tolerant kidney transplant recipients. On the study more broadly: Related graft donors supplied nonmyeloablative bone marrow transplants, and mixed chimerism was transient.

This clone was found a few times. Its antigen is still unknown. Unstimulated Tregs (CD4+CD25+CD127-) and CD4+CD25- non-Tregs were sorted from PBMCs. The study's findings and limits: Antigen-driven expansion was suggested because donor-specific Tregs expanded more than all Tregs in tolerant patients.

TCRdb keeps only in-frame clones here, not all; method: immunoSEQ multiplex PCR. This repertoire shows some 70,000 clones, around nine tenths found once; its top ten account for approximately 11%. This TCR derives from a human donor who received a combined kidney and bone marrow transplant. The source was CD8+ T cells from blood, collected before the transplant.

The CDR3 region is CAISNGQGRYGYTF. CDR3 DNA sequence: TGTGCCATCAGCAACGGACAGGGGAGATATGGCTACACCTTC. This chain joins TRBV10-3 and TRBJ1-2; 9 nucleotides line up with TRBD1. Germline V gene data show CDR1 as ENHRY and CDR2 as SYGVKD. The V gene end was trimmed by 6 bases and the J gene end by 5 bases; junction bases not matched to a gene: 7. This CDR3 contains 14 residues.